A single sample gave rise to the 4 T cell receptor beta chains below, sequenced in a study of PD-1 blockade in mismatch repair-deficient tumors. Clones were sequenced by immunoSEQ multiplex PCR, and TCRdb holds only the in-frame ones, with some missing. The table includes roughly 120,000 clones, about 74% detected once. Specimen: peripheral blood, collected about 13 months after starting pembrolizumab. All receptors come from an adult with mismatch repair-deficient cancer.

The chain is built from TRBV5-6 and TRBJ1-1; 8 bases are shared with TRBD1. CDR1 is SGHDT, CDR2 YYEEEE, per germline. Germline trimming cut 4 bases from V and 1 base from J; bases unmatched to any gene: 3. This CDR3 comprises 14 residues. The CDR3 DNA is TGTGCCAGCAGCCCGGGGACAGGGAACACTGAAGCTTTCTTT. It specifies CASSPGTGNTEAFF.

This clone was observed once. The V call is TRBV13, the J call TRBJ2-1; the match to TRBD2 covers 7 bases. Germline loops: CDR1 PRHDT, CDR2 FYEKMQ (reference sequence). This CDR3 is 15 amino acids long. V shed 5 bases, J shed 2 bases, and the junction held 6 bases outside the gene matches. The CDR3 loop reads CASSTGRLTYNEQFF. The DNA of the CDR3 is TGTGCCAGCAGCACCGGGAGGCTCACCTACAATGAGCAGTTCTTC.

This chain uses TRBV13 with TRBJ2-3; 8 nucleotides match TRBD1. This CDR3 has 15 residues. CDR1 and CDR2 from the germline V gene are PRHDT and FYEKMQ (reference sequence). V gave up 5 bases and J gave up 3 bases; unmatched junction bases: 7. CDR3 DNA sequence: TGTGCCAGCAGCCCAGGGACAGGTCGTACAGATACGCAGTATTTT. Amino acid sequence: CASSPGTGRTDTQYF.

CDR3 nucleotides: TGTGCCAGCAGTGACGGAATAGGGCCGGGAATGAACACTGAAGCTTTCTTT. Its protein is CASSDGIGPGMNTEAFF. This chain links TRBV2 with TRBJ1-1, with D unresolved. Germline CDR1 reads SNHLY; CDR2 reads FYNNEI. V was pared by 3 bases and J by 0 bases, with 17 bases between. This CDR3 contains 17 residues.